These 13 T cell receptor beta chains share one sample of origin, sequenced in a study of T cells in Graves' hyperthyroidism and ophthalmopathy. Amplification of TCR beta CDR3 regions used RNA as the template. In the first-round RT-PCR of the TCR CDR3, the HTBI primer set was used. Via MiXCR, TCRdb re-called the multiplex PCR reads, giving one row per CDR3 protein. The repertoire holds under 350,000 distinct CDR3 sequences, with 15% to 20% as singletons. The sequencing sample was made of blood. All receptors derive from a woman in her sixties or seventies with Graves' ophthalmopathy.

The genes are TRBV15 and TRBJ2-5; weak D call: TRBD2 (6 bases). The V gene's germline CDR1 is LNHNV and CDR2 YYDKDF (reference sequence). The CDR3 length is 16 residues. V lost 1 base, J lost 2 bases, and 14 bases lay in between. The CDR3 coding sequence is TGTGCCACCAGCAGAGCACTAGGGGCGGGGCAAGAGACCCAGTACTTC. Translating gives CATSRALGAGQETQYF.

This clonotype was recorded many times. The chain combines TRBV6-1 with TRBJ1-1, with unresolved D. Trimming removed 8 bases at V and 0 bases at J, with 16 bases between. Germline V lookup: CDR1 MNHNS, CDR2 SASEGT. The length of the CDR3 is 15 residues. This CDR3 is CASYGGSPMNTEAFF. In nucleotides, the CDR3 is TGTGCCAGCTATGGAGGGAGCCCAATGAACACTGAAGCTTTCTTT.

This chain joins TRBV9 and TRBJ1-2; TRBD1 is a possible D gene (5 bases). Looked up from germline, CDR1 is SGDLS and CDR2 is YYNGEE. V shed 6 bases and J shed 8 bases, with 17 bases lying between them. There are 13 residues in the CDR3. In DNA, the CDR3 is TGTGCCAGCACCCTGACGGCCGAGGGGGGCTACACCTTC. Amino acids: CASTLTAEGGYTF.

This clonotype was detected many times. The chain is built from TRBV28 and TRBJ2-7; 7 bases match TRBD1. Germline V lookup: CDR1 MDHEN, CDR2 SYDVKM. The V segment lost 5 bases and the J segment 3 bases; nucleotides outside the gene matches: 7. The CDR3 runs to 14 residues. In DNA form, the CDR3 reads TGTGCCAGCAGTCCAGGGGACAGACTCTACGAGCAGTACTTC. Its translation: CASSPGDRLYEQYF. The full variable domain, rest sourced from reference TRBV28 and TRBJ2-7, is DVKVTQSSRYLVKRTGEKVFLECVQDMDHENMFWYRQDPGLGLRLIYFSYDVKMKEKGDIPEGYSVSREKKERFSLILESASTNQTSMYLCASSPGDRLYEQYFGPGTRLTVT.

This rearrangement joins TRBV19 to TRBJ1-4; D call uncertain. Looked up from germline, CDR1 is LNHDA and CDR2 is SQIVND (reference sequence). V was pared by 4 bases and J by 0 bases, with 12 bases between. The CDR3 length is 16 residues. The chain's CDR3 is CASSTKEVTTNEKLFF. The DNA of the CDR3 is TGTGCCAGTAGTACCAAGGAAGTTACAACTAATGAAAAACTGTTTTTT.

This chain joins TRBV11-3 and TRBJ2-1; the D gene is possibly TRBD2 (6 bases). V was clipped by 0 bases and J by 8 bases, with 8 bases between them. The germline gives CDR1 SGHNT, CDR2 YENEEA. The CDR3 consists of 13 residues. CDR3 nucleotides: TGTGCCAGCAGCTTAGAACTAGCCGATGAGCAGTTCTTC. Residues: CASSLELADEQFF.

Regarding this clonotype: One end of the junction fails to match germline, which may point to a read error. The chain has TRBV7-6 and TRBJ2-1, with 12 nucleotides matching TRBD2. Germline loops: CDR1 SGHVS, CDR2 FNYEAQ. This CDR3 is built from 14 residues. Here the CDR3 DNA reads TGTGCCAGCAGCCTAGCGGGAGGGTTCAATGAGCAGTTCTTC. Translated: CASSLAGGFNEQFF.

This clonotype has just a few counts. The V call is TRBV7-3, the J call TRBJ2-2; possibly TRBD2 for D (5 bases). Germline assignment: CDR1 SGHTA and CDR2 FQGTGA. This CDR3 has 13 residues. V was pared by 5 bases and J by 8 bases, with 12 bases between. For the CDR3, the DNA is TGTGCCAGCAGCCCGGGATTTGGAGGGGAGCTGTTTTTT. Translating it yields CASSPGFGGELFF.

V usage is TRBV11-2 and J usage is TRBJ2-7; D is uncertain. CDR3 size: 11 residues. Trimming took 2 bases from V and 5 from J, leaving 4 bases between them. Germline values: CDR1 SGHAT, CDR2 FQNNGV. This chain's CDR3 is CASSLMNEQYF. For the CDR3, the DNA is TGTGCCAGCAGCTTAATGAACGAGCAGTACTTC.

This clonotype was counted a few times. The chain joins TRBV20-1 to TRBJ1-3, with a tentative D call TRBD1 (6 bases). Germline assignment: CDR1 DFQATT and CDR2 SNEGSKA (reference sequence). The CDR3 sequence is 18 residues long. V shed 0 bases and J shed 8 bases, with 26 bases lying between them. CDR3 bases: TGCAGTGCTAGAGACCGAATCCAAGTCTGGTGGGGGGCAGACACCATATATTTT. This sequence encodes CSARDRIQVWWGADTIYF.

V gene TRBV25-1 combines with J gene TRBJ1-1; D perhaps matches TRBD1 (5 bases). The V gene lost 1 base and the J gene lost 0 bases, with 9 bases spanning the gap. The CDR3 runs 15 residues. Germline V gene data show CDR1 as MGHDK and CDR2 as SYGVNS. CDR3 DNA sequence: TGTGCCAGCAGTGAATTGGGGACGCTGAACACTGAAGCTTTCTTT. It codes for CASSELGTLNTEAFF.

In this sample, this clonotype turned up a few times. The genes are TRBV12-3 or TRBV12-4 and TRBJ2-7; TRBD1 matches 7 bases. The J segment lost 4 bases and the V segment lost 5 bases, leaving 8 bases of the junction unmatched. The CDR3 has 14 amino acids. CDR3 nucleotides: TGTGCCAGCAGTCGTTACAGGGGAAAATACGAGCAGTACTTC. It yields the protein CASSRYRGKYEQYF.

The chain carries TRBV6-2 or TRBV6-3 and TRBJ1-6, with 8 bases fitting TRBD1. Germline values: CDR1 MNHEY, CDR2 SVGEGT. The CDR3 loop spans 14 amino acids. Trimming at V came to 6 bases and at J to 10 bases, leaving 8 bases not matched to a gene. The CDR3 reads CASSPDRVRSPLHF. The CDR3 coding sequence is TGTGCCAGCAGCCCGGACAGGGTACGGTCACCCCTCCACTTT.